This paragraph covers one TCR beta chain sequence. There are 13 residues in the CDR3. Per the germline V gene, CDR1 is SGHTA and CDR2 is FQGTGA. With 4 bases clipped from V and 5 bases from J, the junction kept 4 bases outside the gene matches. These data are taken from a study of blood T cell repertoires in COVID-19. Overall study context: Collection of acute and convalescent COVID-19 samples took place in the United States, Italy and Spain. Nucleic acid was either cDNA or gDNA, and it came from T cells, B-cell-depleted T cells, or PBMCs.

Per the original data handling: The authors estimated nucleated cell counts from reference gene primer amplification. Here immunoSEQ multiplex PCR was the method, and the copy in TCRdb shows in-frame clones only, minus some. V and J calls and clone size are those listed in that table; D and trimming were worked out from the DNA. The table includes tens of thousands of clones, approximately 84% detected once. Specimen: peripheral blood. The chain uses TRBV7-3 and TRBJ2-7, with 8 bases matching TRBD1. The source of this sequence is a man in his fifties with acute or convalescent COVID-19. The CDR3 nucleotides read TGTGCCAGCAGCTCGACAGGGGCTCACGAGCAGTACTTC. Its translation: CASSSTGAHEQYF.